One sample yielded the 21 T cell receptor beta chains listed below, sequenced in a study of cytomegalovirus exposure and HLA in healthy donors. Researchers ran the PCR with 60 Vbeta and 13 Jbeta primers. The assay was immunoSEQ multiplex PCR, and TCRdb's table has in-frame clones only and misses some. The sample lists around 190,000 clones; approximately 80% were seen once. Sequenced input: PBMCs. Source of these receptors: a man aged 35-49 years in good health and CMV-seropositive.

The V gene is TRBV7-2, the J gene TRBJ2-2; D is uncertain. CDR1 is SGHTA and CDR2 is FQGNSA in the germline V gene. The CDR3 spans 13 residues. The V end was cut by 5 bases, the J end by 8 bases, with 12 bases between. The CDR3 DNA sequence: TGTGCCAGCAGCCGCCCGGGTTTGGGGGAGCTGTTTTTT. It specifies CASSRPGLGELFF.

This chain links TRBV5-1 with TRBJ2-1; 8 nucleotides match TRBD2. The CDR3 consists of 14 residues. V shed 2 bases, J shed 7 bases, and the junction held 5 bases outside the gene matches. Germline V CDR1 and CDR2: SGHRS, YFSETQ. The CDR3 nucleotides read TGCGCCAGCAGCTTAGCGGGAGTCATGAATGAGCAGTTCTTC. It is translated as CASSLAGVMNEQFF.

This clone occurred once. The chain is built from TRBV28 and TRBJ2-6, with TRBD2 as a possible D gene (7 bases). This CDR3 is 15 amino acids long. Trimming removed 6 bases at V and 4 bases at J, with 13 bases between. CDR1 is MDHEN, CDR2 SYDVKM, per germline. CDR3 DNA sequence: TGTGCCAGCAGCCCCGGGGGGCCCGGGGCCAACGTCCTGACTTTC. It yields the protein CASSPGGPGANVLTF.

This clone is a singleton in its sample. The chain joins TRBV7-8 to TRBJ1-5; D might be TRBD1 (6 bases). The CDR3 sequence is 17 residues long. Germline CDR1 and CDR2: SGHVS and FQNEAQ. The V end lost 1 base, the J end lost 2 bases, and 15 bases lay between the germline ends. CDR3 in amino acids: CASSLVSAGAGNQPQHF. The CDR3 DNA reads TGTGCCAGCAGCTTAGTTTCCGCAGGGGCGGGCAATCAGCCCCAGCATTTT.

This clone has a single count. The J gene is TRBJ2-7, the V gene TRBV6-1; D is perhaps TRBD2 (6 bases). The CDR3 contains 15 residues. With 2 bases removed from V and 5 bases from J, the gap between germline ends came to 16 bases. Germline V gene sequence: CDR1 MNHNS, CDR2 SASEGT. The CDR3 DNA is TGTGCCAGCAGTGAACCAAGACAGTGGGGGGACGAGCAGTACTTC. Translation: CASSEPRQWGDEQYF.

This chain links TRBV29-1 with TRBJ2-1; TRBD2 aligns across 10 bases. In germline, CDR1 is SQVTM, CDR2 ANQGSEA. The CDR3 consists of 14 residues. The J segment lost 6 bases and the V segment lost 2 bases, leaving 4 bases of the junction unmatched. The CDR3 DNA is TGCAGCGTTGAACGGGCTAGCGGGAGCAATGAGCAGTTCTTC. Translated, it gives CSVERASGSNEQFF.

Notes on this clone: This sample also contains other DNA sequences that code for the same CDR3. This sequence joins TRBV10-3 and TRBJ2-1; 7 bases are a match to TRBD2. This CDR3 has 15 residues. Germline CDR1 reads ENHRY; CDR2 reads SYGVKD. The V and J ends lost 4 bases and 1 base, in that order; junction bases with no gene match: 4. CDR3 sequence: CAISGGRGSYNEQFF. In DNA, the CDR3 is TGTGCCATCAGTGGGGGGAGGGGTTCCTACAATGAGCAGTTCTTC.

This chain uses TRBV5-6 with TRBJ1-1; TRBD1 might be the D (5 bases). V dropped 2 bases and J dropped 3 bases, with 11 bases sitting between them. CDR1 SGHDT and CDR2 YYEEEE come from the germline V gene. The CDR3 has 14 amino acids. CDR3 region: CASSFSGKYTEAFF. The CDR3 nucleotides are TGTGCCAGCAGCTTTTCAGGGAAGTACACTGAAGCTTTCTTT.

V is TRBV7-2 and J is TRBJ1-5, with a tentative D call TRBD1 (5 bases). The CDR3 covers 15 residues. Trimming pared 1 base from V and 3 bases from J, leaving 10 bases between. CDR1 SGHTA and CDR2 FQGNSA come from the germline V gene. Written as DNA, the CDR3 is TGTGCCAGCAGCTTAGGTCAGGGTCTCAATCAGCCCCAGCATTTT. As protein: CASSLGQGLNQPQHF.

A few counts support this clone. This chain connects TRBV30 to TRBJ2-7; 7 bases fit TRBD1. J was trimmed by 4 bases and V by 0 bases; bases with no gene match: 6. Germline V gene data show CDR1 as GTSNPN and CDR2 as SVGIG (reference sequence). The CDR3 covers 14 residues. CDR3: CAWSVGQGVYEQYF. The CDR3, as DNA: TGTGCCTGGAGTGTAGGGCAGGGGGTATACGAGCAGTACTTC. Using reference TRBV30 and TRBJ2-7 for the parts outside the CDR3, the full variable domain is SQTIHQWPATLVQPVGSPLSLECTVEGTSNPNLYWYRQAAGRGLQLLFYSVGIGQISSEVPQNLSASRPQDRQFILSSKKLLLSDSGFYLCAWSVGQGVYEQYFGPGTRLTVT.

V gene TRBV29-1 combines with J gene TRBJ1-5; tentative D call: TRBD1 (6 bases). Trimming stripped 5 bases from V and 5 bases from J, with 13 bases between. In germline, CDR1 is SQVTM, CDR2 ANQGSEA. The CDR3 has 13 residues. The CDR3 here is CSVSQGIDQPQHF. The CDR3 nucleotides read TGCAGCGTTAGCCAGGGGATTGATCAGCCCCAGCATTTT.

The chain uses TRBV5-6 and TRBJ1-1; a possible D gene is TRBD1 (5 bases). Trimming cost V 4 bases and J 8 bases, with 18 bases left between them. Germline assignment: CDR1 SGHDT and CDR2 YYEEEE. This CDR3 region has 14 residues. The CDR3 loop is CASSPSWGVQEAFF. CDR3 bases: TGTGCCAGCAGCCCCTCGTGGGGGGTGCAAGAAGCTTTCTTT.

This sequence joins TRBV6-5 and TRBJ2-7; TRBD2 might be the D (5 bases). Trimming removed 7 bases at V and 1 base at J, with 11 bases between. Germline-derived CDR1 and CDR2 are MNHEY and SVGAGI. CDR3 length: 13 residues. The DNA of the CDR3 is TGTGCCAGCACCTCGGGAAGGTCCTACGAGCAGTACTTC. It is translated as CASTSGRSYEQYF.

This clone was seen only a few times. The chain combines TRBV6-6 with TRBJ1-3, with a possible D match to TRBD1 (5 bases). This CDR3 comprises 16 residues. Germline assignment: CDR1 MNHNY and CDR2 SVGAGI (reference sequence). V was trimmed by 2 bases and J by 3 bases, leaving 14 bases between them. CDR3 coding DNA: TGTGCCAGCAGTTACCCGGGGGTCGGGGTTGGAAACACCATATATTTT. Translated: CASSYPGVGVGNTIYF.

The rearrangement joins TRBV19 to TRBJ1-1; TRBD1 is a possible D gene (5 bases). V lost 0 bases and J lost 0, with 8 bases in between. The CDR3 is 15 amino acids. Germline V CDR1 and CDR2: LNHDA, SQIVND (reference sequence). CDR3 protein: CASSIEGGMNTEAFF. The CDR3 DNA is TGTGCCAGTAGTATAGAGGGGGGGATGAACACTGAAGCTTTCTTT.

The chain has TRBV28 and TRBJ2-7, with 12 bases lining up with TRBD1. Germline V gives CDR1 MDHEN, CDR2 SYDVKM. This CDR3 has 18 residues. V shed 4 bases and J 2 bases; nucleotides not matched to a gene: 12. The CDR3 loop is CASSSPLGGTGGPYEQYF. The CDR3 nucleotides are TGTGCCAGCAGTTCCCCCCTGGGAGGGACAGGGGGCCCCTACGAGCAGTACTTC.

The CDR3 coding sequence is TGCGCCAGCCAGGGGGTCCCTGGAAACACCATATATTTT. Protein sequence: CASQGVPGNTIYF. V gene TRBV10-2 combines with J gene TRBJ1-3; 7 nucleotides agree with TRBD1. V lost 8 bases to trimming and J lost 2 bases; unmatched junction nucleotides: 3. The germline V gene has CDR1 WSHSY and CDR2 SAAADI. CDR3 size: 13 residues.

A few counts support this clone. The J gene is TRBJ1-2, the V gene TRBV27, with 7 bases identical to TRBD1. The V gene end was trimmed by 5 bases and the J gene end by 8 bases; junction bases not matched to a gene: 8. Per the germline V gene, CDR1 is MNHEY and CDR2 is SMNVEV (reference sequence). The CDR3 contains 13 residues. CDR3 bases: TGTGCCAGCAGTCAAAGGACAGGTTACGGCTACACCTTC. This translates into CASSQRTGYGYTF.

The CDR3: CASSPPELGLNFMNTEAFF. CDR3 in DNA: TGTGCCAGCTCACCACCGGAACTCGGACTGAACTTTATGAACACTGAAGCTTTCTTT. The chain links TRBV18 to TRBJ1-1; D gene unclear. The CDR3 is made up of 19 amino acids. The V and J ends lost 0 bases and 0 bases respectively, with 20 bases between them. Germline V gene lookup returns CDR1 KGHSH and CDR2 LQKENI.

This clone was observed once. J is TRBJ1-1 and V is TRBV5-1; D gene uncertain. This CDR3 comprises 16 residues. Trimming removed 2 bases from V and 3 bases from J, with 17 bases in between. The germline V gene has CDR1 SGHRS and CDR2 YFSETQ. This chain's CDR3 is CASSFSRKDLDTEAFF. The CDR3 DNA follows: TGCGCCAGCAGCTTCTCCAGGAAGGATTTGGACACTGAAGCTTTCTTT.

This clone was observed once. The chain links TRBV28 to TRBJ1-4; D unresolved. Germline CDR1 reads MDHEN; CDR2 reads SYDVKM. The V end lost 2 bases, the J end lost 8 bases, and 12 bases lay between the germline ends. The CDR3 contains 14 residues. The CDR3 loop reads CASSLATVREKLFF. The CDR3 coding sequence is TGTGCCAGCAGTTTAGCAACAGTTCGAGAAAAACTGTTTTTT.